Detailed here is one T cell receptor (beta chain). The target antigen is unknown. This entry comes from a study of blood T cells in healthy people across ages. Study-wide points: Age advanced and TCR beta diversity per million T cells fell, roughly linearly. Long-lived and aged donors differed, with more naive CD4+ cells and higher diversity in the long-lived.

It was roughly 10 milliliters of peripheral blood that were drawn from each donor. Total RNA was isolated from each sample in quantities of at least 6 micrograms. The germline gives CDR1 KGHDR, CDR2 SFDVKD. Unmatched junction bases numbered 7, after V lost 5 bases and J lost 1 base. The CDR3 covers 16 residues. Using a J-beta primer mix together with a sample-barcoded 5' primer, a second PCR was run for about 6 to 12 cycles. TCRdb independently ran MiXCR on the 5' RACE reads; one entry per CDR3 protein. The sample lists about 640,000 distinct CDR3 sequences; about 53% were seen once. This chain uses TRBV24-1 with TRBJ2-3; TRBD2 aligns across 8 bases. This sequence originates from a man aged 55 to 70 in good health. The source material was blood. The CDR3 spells CATSAGGALGTDTQYF. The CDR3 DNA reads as TGTGCCACCAGTGCCGGGGGGGCGCTGGGCACAGATACGCAGTATTTT.